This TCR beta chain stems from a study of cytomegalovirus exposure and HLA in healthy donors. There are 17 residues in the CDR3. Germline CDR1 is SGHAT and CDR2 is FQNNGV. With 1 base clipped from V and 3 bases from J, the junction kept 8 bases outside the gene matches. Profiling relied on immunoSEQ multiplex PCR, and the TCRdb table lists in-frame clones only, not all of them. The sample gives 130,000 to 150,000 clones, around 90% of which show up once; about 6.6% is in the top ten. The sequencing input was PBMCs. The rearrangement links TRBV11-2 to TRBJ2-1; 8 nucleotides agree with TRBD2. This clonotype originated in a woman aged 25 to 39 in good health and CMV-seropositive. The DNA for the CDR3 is TGTGCCAGCAGCTTAGTTTTATGGCTAGCGGGCTACAATGAGCAGTTCTTC. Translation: CASSLVLWLAGYNEQFF.